These T cell receptor beta chains were read from a single sample in a study of Graves' ophthalmopathy and Graves' hyperthyroidism. TCRdb reprocessed the multiplex PCR reads with MiXCR, giving one entry per CDR3 protein. The table records over 200,000 distinct CDR3 sequences, roughly 29% of them present only once. The sequenced material came from peripheral blood. These receptors all come from a man aged 45-65 years with Graves' ophthalmopathy. Both conserved end residues are part of each CDR3. A D gene is named only where the DNA matches it firmly. Clone size is given for some rows only: seen once, a few or many times, or a class if the clone is expanded.

d_call,clone_size,j_call,v_call,cdr3_aa,cdr3_nt
TRBD1,.,TRBJ2-2,TRBV11-3,CASSRDRIVTGELFF,TGTGCCAGCAGCCGGGACAGGATCGTTACCGGGGAGCTGTTTTTT
TRBD1,many,TRBJ1-5,TRBV5-1,CASSLGQGSSQPQHF,TGCGCCAGCAGCTTGGGACAGGGCTCATCGCAGCCCCAGCATTTT
TRBD1,many,TRBJ1-5,TRBV29-1,CSVGTGDNQPQHF,TGCAGCGTTGGGACAGGTGACAATCAGCCCCAGCATTTT
.,.,TRBJ2-7,TRBV6-2/TRBV6-3,CASSYVESSQQYF,TGTGCCAGCAGTTACGTGGAGTCCTCACAGCAGTACTTC
TRBD1,many,TRBJ2-2,TRBV4-1,CASSQVPYDRGRTGELFF,TGCGCCAGCAGCCAGGTCCCCTATGACAGGGGGAGGACCGGGGAGCTGTTTTTT
TRBD2,many,TRBJ2-5,TRBV6-2/TRBV6-3,CASTPDLTSGRSRQETQYF,TGTGCCAGCACCCCCGATTTAACTAGCGGGAGGTCTCGCCAAGAGACCCAGTACTTC
.,.,TRBJ1-1,TRBV2,CASSANWNTEAFF,TGTGCCAGCAGCGCTAATTGGAACACTGAAGCTTTCTTT
.,many,TRBJ2-5,TRBV6-1,CASSEVAGYQETQYF,TGTGCCAGCAGTGAAGTTGCCGGGTACCAAGAGACCCAGTACTTC
TRBD2,many,TRBJ2-7,TRBV11-2,CASSLDNGLAVDEQYF,TGTGCCAGCAGCTTAGATAATGGACTAGCGGTCGACGAGCAGTACTTC
TRBD1,many,TRBJ1-1,TRBV20-1,CSAREPPGQWGEAFF,TGCAGTGCTAGAGAGCCCCCGGGACAGTGGGGTGAAGCTTTCTTT
TRBD1,many,TRBJ2-7,TRBV7-8,CFWGQRQGLSYEQYF,TGTTTCTGGGGCCAGCGACAGGGGCTTTCCTACGAGCAGTACTTC
TRBD2,many,TRBJ2-7,TRBV20-1,CSAKSSSGSGYEQYF,TGCAGTGCTAAATCTTCGAGCGGGAGTGGTTACGAGCAGTACTTC
.,.,TRBJ1-3,TRBV20-1,CSAWGPPSSGNTIYF,TGCAGTGCCTGGGGACCGCCGAGCTCTGGAAACACCATATATTTT
TRBD1,many,TRBJ2-5,TRBV7-7,CASSLAPGQVGETQYF,TGTGCTAGCAGCTTAGCTCCTGGACAGGTTGGAGAGACCCAGTACTTC
.,many,TRBJ2-2,TRBV12-3/TRBV12-4,CASSHPTVFPGELFF,TGTGCCAGCAGCCACCCAACGGTTTTCCCCGGGGAGCTGTTTTTT
.,.,TRBJ1-1,TRBV12-3/TRBV12-4,CASSLTGGRTEAFF,TGTGCCAGCAGTTTAACGGGAGGCAGGACTGAAGCTTTCTTT
TRBD1,many,TRBJ1-1,TRBV27,CASSLGGRTEAFF,TGTGCCAGCAGTCTAGGGGGCAGGACTGAAGCTTTCTTT
.,.,TRBJ2-4,TRBV6-2/TRBV6-3,CASSYQRGFAKNIQYF,TGTGCCAGCAGTTACCAACGAGGGTTCGCCAAAAACATTCAGTACTTC
.,many,TRBJ1-2,TRBV19,CASSIETGRNYGYTF,TGTGCCAGTAGTATAGAGACAGGACGAAACTATGGCTACACCTTC
.,.,TRBJ1-6,TRBV20-1,CSASPGTNSPLHF,TGCAGTGCTAGTCCAGGGACAAATTCACCCCTCCACTTT
.,once,TRBJ2-5,TRBV6-2/TRBV6-3,CASSYESVAAADGPRKTQYF,TGTGCCAGCAGTTACGAGTCAGTGGCAGCGGCCGACGGGCCCCGGAAGACCCAGTACTTC
TRBD1,many,TRBJ2-5,TRBV6-1,CASRLGQGGEETQYF,TGTGCCAGCAGACTGGGACAGGGGGGAGAAGAGACCCAGTACTTC
.,.,TRBJ1-2,TRBV12-3/TRBV12-4,CASSSSGFYGYTF,TGTGCCAGCAGTTCCTCCGGGTTCTATGGCTACACCTTC
.,few,TRBJ2-5,TRBV6-2/TRBV6-3,CASSWKWRGRQETQYF,TGTGCCAGCTCCTGGAAGTGGAGGGGAAGGCAAGAGACCCAGTACTTC
.,many,TRBJ2-5,TRBV20-1,CSASWGDPYQETQYF,TGCAGTGCTAGTTGGGGGGACCCGTACCAAGAGACCCAGTACTTC
.,.,TRBJ1-6,TRBV6-1,CASTLRALGNSPLHF,TGTGCCAGCACCCTCAGGGCCCTGGGTAATTCACCCCTCCACTTT
.,many,TRBJ2-5,TRBV7-9,CASSLGGAGTYQETQYF,TGTGCCAGCAGCTTAGGTGGGGCAGGGACGTACCAAGAGACCCAGTACTTC
.,.,TRBJ1-1,TRBV6-1,CASTPQDPGNTEAFF,TGTGCCAGCACCCCTCAGGACCCAGGGAACACTGAAGCTTTCTTT
TRBD2,.,TRBJ2-5,TRBV6-5,CASSYRSSGGQETQYF,TGTGCCAGCAGTTATCGGTCTAGCGGGGGACAAGAGACCCAGTACTTC
.,many,TRBJ2-5,TRBV7-2,CASAAPGRTETQYF,TGTGCCAGCGCCGCCCCGGGACGGACGGAGACCCAGTACTTC
.,.,TRBJ2-5,TRBV6-5,CASSYDRYQETQYF,TGTGCCAGCAGTTATGACAGATACCAAGAGACCCAGTACTTC
.,many,TRBJ1-1,TRBV19,CASRLSSGRREAFF,TGTGCCAGTAGACTTTCCTCAGGGCGGAGGGAAGCTTTCTTT
.,many,TRBJ1-2,TRBV20-1,CSARDEGDF,TGCAGTGCTAGAGATGAGGGCGATTTC
TRBD1,many,TRBJ2-7,TRBV9,CASSAGQGGNEQYF,TGTGCCAGCAGCGCGGGACAGGGAGGGAACGAGCAGTACTTC
.,many,TRBJ2-7,TRBV6-1,CASKLGGWEQYF,TGTGCCAGCAAACTCGGGGGTTGGGAGCAGTACTTC
.,.,TRBJ1-5,TRBV7-2,CASSRAGQYSNQPQHF,TGTGCCAGCAGCCGAGCGGGACAATATAGCAATCAGCCCCAGCATTTT
.,many,TRBJ2-7,TRBV5-6,CASSLEGVQYF,TGTGCCAGCAGCTTAGAAGGCGTGCAGTACTTC
TRBD2,many,TRBJ2-7,TRBV29-1,CSVGPTSGVDEQYF,TGCAGCGTTGGGCCGACTAGCGGGGTCGACGAGCAGTACTTC
.,few,TRBJ2-7,TRBV27,CASSSNLQGLSEQYF,TGTGCCAGCAGTTCAAATCTACAGGGCTTGAGCGAGCAGTACTTC
TRBD2,many,TRBJ2-7,TRBV28,CASKRLAGPSYEQYF,TGTGCCAGCAAAAGGCTAGCGGGGCCGTCCTACGAGCAGTACTTC
TRBD2,.,TRBJ2-7,TRBV20-1,CSASLAGSYEQYF,TGCAGTGCTAGTCTAGCGGGATCCTACGAGCAGTACTTC
TRBD2,many,TRBJ2-5,TRBV11-2,CASSPRGREGRETQYF,TGTGCCAGCAGCCCGCGGGGGAGGGAGGGCCGGGAGACCCAGTACTTC
TRBD2,.,TRBJ2-5,TRBV7-2,CASSLASTSGPYQETQYF,TGTGCCAGCAGCTTAGCCTCGACTAGCGGACCGTACCAAGAGACCCAGTACTTC
.,.,TRBJ2-7,TRBV6-2/TRBV6-3,CASMSLDEQYF,TGTGCCAGCATGAGTTTGGACGAGCAGTACTTC
.,many,TRBJ1-2,TRBV5-1,CASSQTPATAGYTF,TGCGCCAGCAGCCAGACCCCCGCTACAGCTGGCTACACCTTC
TRBD2,.,TRBJ2-5,TRBV6-2/TRBV6-3,CASTLAGGSETQYF,TGTGCCAGCACACTAGCGGGAGGATCAGAGACCCAGTACTTC
TRBD2,.,TRBJ2-2,TRBV10-3,CAIRGLAGNTGELFF,TGTGCCATCAGGGGCCTAGCGGGGAACACCGGGGAGCTGTTTTTT
.,.,TRBJ2-2,TRBV10-3,CAISDGQSVGELFF,TGTGCCATCAGTGATGGACAGTCGGTCGGGGAGCTGTTTTTT
.,many,TRBJ1-1,TRBV19,CASSMGFAEAFF,TGTGCCAGTAGTATGGGTTTCGCTGAAGCTTTCTTT
.,many,TRBJ1-1,TRBV7-2,CASSFEGTVTEAFF,TGTGCCAGCAGCTTTGAGGGTACGGTAACTGAAGCTTTCTTT
.,many,TRBJ2-7,TRBV10-3,CAVYSGTIPEQYF,TGTGCCGTCTATTCCGGGACAATACCCGAGCAGTACTTC
.,many,TRBJ2-7,TRBV7-9,CASSSPGGSYEQYF,TGTGCCAGCAGCTCCCCGGGCGGATCCTACGAGCAGTACTTC